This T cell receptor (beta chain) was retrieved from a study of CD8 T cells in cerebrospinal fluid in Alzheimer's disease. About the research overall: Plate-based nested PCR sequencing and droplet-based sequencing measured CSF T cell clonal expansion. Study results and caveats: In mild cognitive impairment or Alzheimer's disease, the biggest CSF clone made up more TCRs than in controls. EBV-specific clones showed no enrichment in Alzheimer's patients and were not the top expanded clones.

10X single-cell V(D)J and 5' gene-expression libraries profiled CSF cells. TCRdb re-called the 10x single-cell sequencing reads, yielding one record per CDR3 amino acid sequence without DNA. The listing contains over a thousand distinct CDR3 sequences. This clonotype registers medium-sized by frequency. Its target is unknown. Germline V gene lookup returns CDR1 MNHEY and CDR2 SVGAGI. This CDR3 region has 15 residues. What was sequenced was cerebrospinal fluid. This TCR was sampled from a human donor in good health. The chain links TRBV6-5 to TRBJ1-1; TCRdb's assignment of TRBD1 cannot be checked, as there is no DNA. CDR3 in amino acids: CASSYTTGEDTEAFF.